The clone carrying this TCR beta chain has only a few counts. TCRdb re-called clones from the PCR reads using MiXCR. Of approximately 65,000 clones in the sample, less than 5% were seen once. This record belongs to a study of metastatic and nonmetastatic thyroid tumors. At the level of the study: Malignant and benign thyroid patients had repertoires compared in peripheral blood and tumor or nodule tissue.

Thyroid surgery was preceded by no treatment in any patient. The CDR3 consists of 14 residues. Germline assignment: CDR1 MNHNS and CDR2 SASEGT. J gave up 3 bases and V 8 bases, and 7 bases lay outside the gene matches. The receptor was isolated from a female donor with papillary thyroid cancer or a benign thyroid nodule (not recorded which). Some clones in this sample may be carry-over from other donors' samples. Sequencing was performed on blood. The chain recombines TRBV6-1 with TRBJ2-1, with TRBD2 identical over 7 bases. The CDR3: CASGTIGSYNEQFF. CDR3 DNA sequence: TGTGCCAGCGGGACTATCGGTAGCTACAATGAGCAGTTCTTC.